A selection of T cell receptor beta chains follows, all from one sample in a study of shared clonotypes between healthy human individuals. Some clones are missing from TCRdb's copy, which holds only in-frame ones; the method was immunoSEQ multiplex PCR. The data hold roughly 500,000 clones, with 75% to 85% observed a single time. Material: PBMCs. The origin of the receptors is a woman between 35 and 50 years old in good health. Some clones in this sample may be carry-over from other donors' samples. Both conserved end residues are part of each CDR3. The order of the fields is V gene, J gene, clone size, D gene, CDR3 protein, CDR3 DNA. The D gene is left open where the match is weak. Expanded clones get a size class; other rows say once, few or many, or leave the size out.

TRBV28	TRBJ1-3	NA	NA	CASSSPTLGNTIYF	TGTGCCAGCAGTTCCCCGACCCTTGGAAACACCATATATTTT
TRBV6-5	TRBJ2-7	NA	NA	CASSYGQLYEQYF	TGTGCCAGCAGTTACGGCCAGCTTTACGAGCAGTACTTC
TRBV6-6	TRBJ1-5	NA	NA	CASSYSSGWEPQHF	TGTGCCAGCAGTTACTCGTCCGGCTGGGAGCCCCAGCATTTT
TRBV7-9	TRBJ1-4	once	TRBD1	CASSQDREDEKLFF	TGTGCCAGCAGCCAGGACAGGGAGGATGAAAAACTGTTTTTT
TRBV19	TRBJ2-5	NA	TRBD2	CASSSGLAGETQYF	TGTGCCAGTAGTTCGGGACTAGCGGGAGAGACCCAGTACTTC
TRBV9	TRBJ1-5	NA	NA	CASSLTNQPQHF	TGTGCCAGCAGCCTAACTAATCAGCCCCAGCATTTT
TRBV7-9	TRBJ1-2	NA	NA	CASSQREDYGYTF	TGTGCCAGCAGCCAAAGGGAGGACTATGGCTACACCTTC
TRBV29-1	TRBJ2-2	few	TRBD1	CSVEQGAVGNGELFF	TGCAGCGTTGAGCAGGGGGCGGTCGGAAACGGGGAGCTGTTTTTT
TRBV6-6	TRBJ1-1	once	NA	CASSYPETGDTEAFF	TGTGCCAGCAGTTACCCAGAAACGGGGGACACTGAAGCTTTCTTT
TRBV10-3	TRBJ2-1	many	TRBD2	CAISLGLADYNEQFF	TGTGCCATCAGCCTCGGACTAGCGGACTACAATGAGCAGTTCTTC
TRBV28	TRBJ1-4	NA	TRBD1	CASSQSGTGDEKLFF	TGTGCCAGCAGTCAATCCGGGACAGGCGATGAAAAACTGTTTTTT
TRBV5-8	TRBJ2-2	once	NA	CASSPFNPNTGELFF	TGTGCCAGCAGCCCGTTCAATCCGAACACCGGGGAGCTGTTTTTT
TRBV5-3	TRBJ1-1	NA	NA	CARSLCSGMGNTEAFF	TGTGCCAGAAGCTTGTGCTCGGGGATGGGGAACACTGAAGCTTTCTTT
TRBV5-4	TRBJ1-2	NA	NA	CASSLAGTEGYTF	TGTGCCAGCAGCTTGGCGGGGACGGAAGGCTACACCTTC
TRBV27	TRBJ2-3	NA	NA	CASSLSGTDTQYF	TGTGCCAGCAGTTTATCGGGCACAGATACGCAGTATTTT
TRBV2	TRBJ2-5	NA	NA	CASSVGRSETQYF	TGTGCCAGCAGTGTCGGGAGATCAGAGACCCAGTACTTC
TRBV9	TRBJ2-1	NA	NA	CASSPRGDRSYNEQFF	TGTGCCAGCAGCCCAAGGGGGGACCGCTCCTACAATGAGCAGTTCTTC
TRBV6-1	TRBJ1-2	once	NA	CASSEAGGNYGYTF	TGTGCCAGCAGTGAAGCTGGGGGGAACTATGGCTACACCTTC
TRBV21-1	TRBJ2-7	NA	NA	CASSMRSGQGAEFDYEQYF	TGTGCCAGCAGTATGCGATCGGGACAGGGGGCAGAATTCGACTACGAGCAGTACTTC
TRBV18	TRBJ1-1	NA	TRBD1	CASSLFGQESNTEAFF	TGTGCCAGCTCTTTATTTGGACAGGAGTCGAACACTGAAGCTTTCTTT
TRBV2	TRBJ2-2	NA	NA	CASSAYTGELFF	TGTGCCAGCAGTGCTTACACCGGGGAGCTGTTTTTT
TRBV4-2	TRBJ2-1	once	TRBD2	CASSPRLAGEGYEQFF	TGTGCCAGCAGCCCCAGACTAGCGGGAGAGGGCTATGAGCAGTTCTTC
TRBV5-1	TRBJ2-3	NA	NA	CASSFWGFSADTQYF	TGCGCCAGCAGCTTTTGGGGGTTTTCGGCAGATACGCAGTATTTT
TRBV10-3	TRBJ1-1	NA	NA	CAISESAGWNTEAFF	TGTGCCATCAGTGAGTCAGCCGGATGGAACACTGAAGCTTTCTTT
TRBV15	TRBJ1-1	NA	NA	CATSRGPNTEAFF	TGTGCCACCAGCAGGGGCCCGAACACTGAAGCTTTCTTT
TRBV5-1	TRBJ2-5	NA	NA	CASSPGTLQETQYF	TGCGCCAGCAGCCCCGGGACTTTACAAGAGACCCAGTACTTC
TRBV7-2	TRBJ1-2	NA	NA	CASSLISVGYGYTF	TGTGCCAGCAGCTTAATTAGTGTCGGATATGGCTACACCTTC
TRBV18	TRBJ2-7	NA	TRBD1	CASSPSQGALGNEQYF	TGTGCCAGCTCACCCTCACAGGGGGCACTTGGAAACGAGCAGTACTTC
TRBV15	TRBJ2-2	NA	NA	CATSRDITGELFF	TGTGCCACCAGCAGGGACATCACCGGGGAGCTGTTTTTT
TRBV5-8	TRBJ2-3	NA	NA	CASSLALSTDTQYF	TGTGCCAGCAGCTTGGCTCTGAGCACAGATACGCAGTATTTT
TRBV19	TRBJ2-2	NA	NA	CASSINYNTGELFF	TGTGCCAGTAGTATTAACTACAACACCGGGGAGCTGTTTTTT
TRBV27	TRBJ1-2	NA	TRBD1	CASSHGTGYGYTF	TGTGCCAGCAGTCACGGGACAGGTTATGGCTACACCTTC
TRBV30	TRBJ2-1	NA	NA	CAWGRDNEQFF	TGTGCCTGGGGCAGGGACAATGAGCAGTTCTTC
TRBV4-1	TRBJ2-7	once	TRBD2	CASSQVGGTTYEQYF	TGCGCCAGCAGTCAAGTCGGGGGGACCACCTACGAGCAGTACTTC
TRBV27	TRBJ1-5	once	NA	CASSFHSASNQPQHF	TGTGCCAGCAGTTTCCATAGTGCCAGCAATCAGCCCCAGCATTTT
TRBV9	TRBJ2-2	NA	NA	CASRGRANTGELFF	TGTGCCAGCAGGGGACGGGCAAACACCGGGGAGCTGTTTTTT
TRBV27	TRBJ2-7	NA	TRBD2	CASRAGIAGSLEQYF	TGTGCCAGCAGGGCTGGAATAGCGGGAAGCCTCGAGCAGTACTTC
TRBV29-1	TRBJ1-4	NA	NA	CSVETIQGGGFGKLFF	TGCAGCGTTGAAACAATCCAGGGAGGGGGTTTTGGGAAACTGTTTTTT
TRBV18	TRBJ1-2	NA	NA	CASSPSGDYGYTF	TGTGCCAGCTCACCATCAGGGGACTATGGCTACACCTTC
TRBV6-5	TRBJ1-1	NA	TRBD1	CASRGQYTKAFF	TGTGCCAGCAGGGGACAGTACACTAAAGCTTTCTTT
TRBV29-1	TRBJ2-7	NA	NA	CSVEVGTEQYF	TGCAGCGTTGAAGTCGGAACGGAACAGTACTTC
TRBV6-1	TRBJ2-1	NA	TRBD2	CASSGLAGGLTSSYNEQFF	TGTGCCAGCAGTGGACTAGCGGGAGGCCTCACGAGCTCCTACAATGAGCAGTTCTTC
TRBV28	TRBJ2-4	NA	NA	CASLRGDLDIQYF	TGTGCCAGCCTCCGAGGAGACTTGGACATTCAGTACTTC
TRBV21-1	TRBJ1-5	few	NA	CASRIQPQHF	TGTGCCAGCCGAATTCAGCCCCAGCATTTT
TRBV28	TRBJ1-2	once	TRBD1	CASRGSRDRDYGYTF	TGTGCCAGCAGGGGTTCCCGGGACAGGGACTATGGCTACACCTTC
TRBV10-3	TRBJ2-1	many	NA	CAISDPKYSEQFF	TGTGCCATCAGTGACCCCAAGTATAGTGAGCAGTTCTTC